One T cell receptor beta chain is described in this entry. CDR3 length: 14 residues. CDR1 and CDR2 (germline): SNHLY, FYNNEI. Trimming stripped 8 bases from V and 4 bases from J, with 18 bases between. The data were taken from a study of T cells in localized non-small cell lung cancer. Here immunoSEQ multiplex PCR was the method, and the copy in TCRdb shows in-frame clones only, minus some. The data contain 65,000 to 80,000 clones, 84% of them singletons. The chain has TRBV2 and TRBJ2-7; D is perhaps TRBD1 or TRBD2 (6 bases each). The source is a female donor aged 60 or older with stage I lung adenocarcinoma. The sequencing here drew on peripheral blood, taken before any cancer treatment. The CDR3 sequence is CASLGGLNLYEQYF. The CDR3 region has the DNA TGTGCCAGCCTTGGGGGGCTCAACCTTTACGAGCAGTACTTC. Supplemented by reference TRBV2 and TRBJ2-7, the full variable domain reads EPEVTQTPSHQVTQMGQEVILRCVPISNHLYFYWYRQILGQKVEFLVSFYNNEISEKSEIFDDQFSVERPDGSNFTLKIRSTKLEDSAMYFCASLGGLNLYEQYFGPGTRLTVT.